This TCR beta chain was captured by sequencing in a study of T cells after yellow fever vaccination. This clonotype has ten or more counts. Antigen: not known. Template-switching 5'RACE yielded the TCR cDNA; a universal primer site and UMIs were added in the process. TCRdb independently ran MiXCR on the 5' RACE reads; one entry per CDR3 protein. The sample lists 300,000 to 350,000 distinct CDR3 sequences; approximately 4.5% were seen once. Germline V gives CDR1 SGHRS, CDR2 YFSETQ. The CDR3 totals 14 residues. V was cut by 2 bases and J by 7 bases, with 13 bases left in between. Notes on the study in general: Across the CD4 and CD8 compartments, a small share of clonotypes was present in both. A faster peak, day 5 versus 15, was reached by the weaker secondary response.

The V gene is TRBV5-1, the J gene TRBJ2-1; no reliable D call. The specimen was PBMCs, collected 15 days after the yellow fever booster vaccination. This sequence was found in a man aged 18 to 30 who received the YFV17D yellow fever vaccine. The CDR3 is CASSLLTARNEQFF. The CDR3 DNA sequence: TGCGCCAGCAGCTTATTAACAGCTCGGAATGAGCAGTTCTTC.